This T cell receptor beta chain derives from a study of T cells after yellow fever vaccination. Turning to the study itself: Preparation of fractions with low cell numbers was performed using SMART-Seq v4 Ultra Low Input.

5'RACE template switching generated TCR cDNA, adding a universal primer site and UMIs. Using its own MiXCR run on the 5' RACE reads, TCRdb lists one record per CDR3 protein. The repertoire includes just under 600,000 distinct CDR3 sequences, about 14% of them detected once, and 11% to 15% sits in the top ten. The CDR3 has 16 residues. V lost 6 bases to trimming and J lost 3 bases; unmatched junction nucleotides: 12. The germline gives CDR1 MDHEN, CDR2 SYDVKM. Whole-study results and caveats: Clones from primary vaccination mostly reappeared after the booster (96% CD4, over 85% CD8). Peak timing came faster in the weaker secondary response, day 5 versus 15.

Only a few counts were recorded for this clonotype. Its antigen is undetermined. The V gene is TRBV28, the J gene TRBJ2-3; 7 bases agree with TRBD1. Material: PBMCs, obtained on the day of the yellow fever booster vaccination. The clonotype was recovered from a man younger than 45 who received the YFV17D yellow fever vaccine. The CDR3 here is CASRSKRGLGTDTQYF. CDR3 nucleotides: TGTGCCAGCAGGTCAAAGAGGGGGCTGGGAACAGATACGCAGTATTTT.